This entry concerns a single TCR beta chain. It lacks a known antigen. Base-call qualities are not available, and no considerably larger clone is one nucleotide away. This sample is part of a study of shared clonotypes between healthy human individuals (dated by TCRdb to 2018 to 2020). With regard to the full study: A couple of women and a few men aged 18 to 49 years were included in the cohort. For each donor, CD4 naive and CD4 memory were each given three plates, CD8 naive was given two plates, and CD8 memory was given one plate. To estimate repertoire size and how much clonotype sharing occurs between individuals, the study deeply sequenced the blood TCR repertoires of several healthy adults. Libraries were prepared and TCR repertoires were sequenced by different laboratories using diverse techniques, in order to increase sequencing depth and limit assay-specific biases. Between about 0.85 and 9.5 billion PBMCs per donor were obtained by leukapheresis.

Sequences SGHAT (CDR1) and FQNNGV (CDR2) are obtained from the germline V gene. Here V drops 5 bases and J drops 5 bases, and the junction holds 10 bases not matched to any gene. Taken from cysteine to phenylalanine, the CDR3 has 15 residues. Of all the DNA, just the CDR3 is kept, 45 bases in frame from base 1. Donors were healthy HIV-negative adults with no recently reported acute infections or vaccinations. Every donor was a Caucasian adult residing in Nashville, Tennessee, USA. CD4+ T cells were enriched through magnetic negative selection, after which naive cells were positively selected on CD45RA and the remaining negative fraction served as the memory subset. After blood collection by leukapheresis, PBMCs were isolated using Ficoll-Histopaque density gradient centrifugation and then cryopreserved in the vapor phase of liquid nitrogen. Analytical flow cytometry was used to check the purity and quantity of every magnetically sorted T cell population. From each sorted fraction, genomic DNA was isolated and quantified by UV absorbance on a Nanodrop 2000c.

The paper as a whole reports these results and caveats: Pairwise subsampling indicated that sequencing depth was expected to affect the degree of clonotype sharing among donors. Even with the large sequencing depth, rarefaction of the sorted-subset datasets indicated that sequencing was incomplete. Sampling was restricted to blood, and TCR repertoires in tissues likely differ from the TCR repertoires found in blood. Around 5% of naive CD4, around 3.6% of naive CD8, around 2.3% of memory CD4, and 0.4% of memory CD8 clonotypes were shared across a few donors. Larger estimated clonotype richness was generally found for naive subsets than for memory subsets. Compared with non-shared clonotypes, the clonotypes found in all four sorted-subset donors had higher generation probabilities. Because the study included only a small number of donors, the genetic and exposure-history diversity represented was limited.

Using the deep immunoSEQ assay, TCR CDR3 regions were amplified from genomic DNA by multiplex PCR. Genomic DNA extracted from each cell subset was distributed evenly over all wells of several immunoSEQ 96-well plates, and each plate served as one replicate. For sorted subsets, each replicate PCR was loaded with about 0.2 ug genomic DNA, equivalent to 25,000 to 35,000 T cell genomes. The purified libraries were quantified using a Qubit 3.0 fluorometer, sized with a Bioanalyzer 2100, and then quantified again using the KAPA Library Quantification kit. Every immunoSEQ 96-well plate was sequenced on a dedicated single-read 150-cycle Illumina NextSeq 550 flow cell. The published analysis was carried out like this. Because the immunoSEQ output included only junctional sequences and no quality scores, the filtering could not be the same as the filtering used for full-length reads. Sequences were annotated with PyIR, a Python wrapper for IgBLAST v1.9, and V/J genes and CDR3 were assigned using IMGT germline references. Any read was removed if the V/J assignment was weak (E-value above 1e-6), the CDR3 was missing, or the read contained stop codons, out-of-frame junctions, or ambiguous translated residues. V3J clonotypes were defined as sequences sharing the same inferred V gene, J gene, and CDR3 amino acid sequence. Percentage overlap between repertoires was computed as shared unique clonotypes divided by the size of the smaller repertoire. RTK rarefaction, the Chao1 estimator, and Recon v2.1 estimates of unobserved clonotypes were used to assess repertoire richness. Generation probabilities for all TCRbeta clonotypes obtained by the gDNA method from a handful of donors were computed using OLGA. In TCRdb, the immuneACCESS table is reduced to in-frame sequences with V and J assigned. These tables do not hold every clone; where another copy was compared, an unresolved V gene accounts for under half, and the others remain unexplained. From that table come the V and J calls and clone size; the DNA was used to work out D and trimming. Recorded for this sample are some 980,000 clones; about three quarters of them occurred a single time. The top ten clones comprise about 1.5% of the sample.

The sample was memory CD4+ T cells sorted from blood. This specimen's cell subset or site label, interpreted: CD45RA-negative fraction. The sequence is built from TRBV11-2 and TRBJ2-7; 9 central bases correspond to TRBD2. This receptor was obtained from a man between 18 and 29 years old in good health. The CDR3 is CASSPEGRGGDEQYF. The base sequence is TGTGCCAGCAGCCCAGAGGGGCGGGGGGGCGACGAGCAGTACTTC.